The TCR beta chain under discussion was sequenced for a study of T cell clones after liver transplantation. Alloreactive TCRbeta sequences came from sequencing proliferating CFSE-low cells in the MLR. Graft donor PBMCs, splenocytes, lymph-node cells, or third-party PBMCs stimulated pre-transplant recipient cells. Whole-study results and caveats: Circulating graft-donor-reactive CD4 TCRbeta sequences fell significantly post-transplant in 5 of 8 subjects.

This clone was detected a few times. The antigen is unknown. The data were produced by immunoSEQ multiplex PCR, yet TCRdb's version contains in-frame clones alone and is incomplete. The table shows about 1,300 clones, with 29% occurring only once. Between the trimmed V and J ends, which lost 2 bases and 2 bases, there was a span of 7 bases. Looked up from germline, CDR1 is MDHEN and CDR2 is SYDVKM. The CDR3 runs to 14 residues. The TCR comes from a human patient who received a liver transplant. The graft donor may have given rise to some T cells. Sequencing was carried out using CD8+ T cells from PBMCs cultured with third-party cells. The chain couples TRBV28 to TRBJ2-1, with a tentative D call TRBD2 (5 bases). CDR3 in DNA: TGTGCCAGCAGTTTAAGCGGACCCTACAATGAGCAGTTCTTC. Encoded protein: CASSLSGPYNEQFF.